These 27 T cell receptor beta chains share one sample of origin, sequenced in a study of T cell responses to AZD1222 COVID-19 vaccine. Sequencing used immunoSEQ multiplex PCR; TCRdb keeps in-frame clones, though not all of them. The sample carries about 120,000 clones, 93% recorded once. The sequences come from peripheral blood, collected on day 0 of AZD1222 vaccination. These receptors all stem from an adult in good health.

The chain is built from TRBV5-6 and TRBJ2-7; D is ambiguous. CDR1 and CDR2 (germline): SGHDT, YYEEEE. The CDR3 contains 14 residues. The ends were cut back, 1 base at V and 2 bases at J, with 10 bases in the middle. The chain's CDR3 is CASSLMGRTYEQYF. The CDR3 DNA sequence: TGTGCCAGCAGCTTGATGGGTCGAACCTACGAGCAGTACTTC.

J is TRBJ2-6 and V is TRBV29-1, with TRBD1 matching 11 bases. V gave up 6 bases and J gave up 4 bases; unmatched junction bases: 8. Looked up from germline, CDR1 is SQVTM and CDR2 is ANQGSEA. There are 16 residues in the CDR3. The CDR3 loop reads CSVGGQGASGANVLTF. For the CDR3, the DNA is TGCAGCGTCGGCGGACAGGGGGCGTCCGGGGCCAACGTCCTGACTTTC.

The CDR3 bases are TGTGCAAGTCGCTTACGAGAGGACAGGCTGGCGTATAACTATGGCTACACCTTC. Protein product: CASRLREDRLAYNYGYTF. This chain connects TRBV12-2 to TRBJ1-2; the table names TRBD1, a call not compared with the DNA. TRBV12-2 counts as a pseudogene. The CDR3 is 18 residues long.

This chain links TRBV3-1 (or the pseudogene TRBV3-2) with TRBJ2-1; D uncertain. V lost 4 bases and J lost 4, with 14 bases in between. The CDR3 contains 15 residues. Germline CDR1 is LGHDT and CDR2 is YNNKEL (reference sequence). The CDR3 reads CASSRHEVRYNEQFF. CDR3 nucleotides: TGTGCCAGCAGCCGTCACGAAGTGCGGTACAATGAGCAGTTCTTC.

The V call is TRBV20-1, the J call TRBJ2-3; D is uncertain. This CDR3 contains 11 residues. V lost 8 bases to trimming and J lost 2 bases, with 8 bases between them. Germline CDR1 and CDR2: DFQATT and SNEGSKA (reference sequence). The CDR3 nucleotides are TGCAGTCCCAGGAACACAGATACGCAGTATTTT. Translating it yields CSPRNTDTQYF.

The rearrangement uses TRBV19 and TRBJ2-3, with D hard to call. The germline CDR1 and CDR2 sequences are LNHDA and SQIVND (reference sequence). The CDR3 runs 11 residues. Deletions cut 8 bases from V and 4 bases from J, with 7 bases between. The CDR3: CASGVPDTQYF. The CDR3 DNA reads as TGTGCCAGTGGGGTCCCAGATACGCAGTATTTT.

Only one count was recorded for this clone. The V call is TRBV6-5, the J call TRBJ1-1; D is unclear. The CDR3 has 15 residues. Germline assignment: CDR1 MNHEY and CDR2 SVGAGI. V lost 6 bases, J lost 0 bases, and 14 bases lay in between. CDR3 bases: TGTGCCAGCAGGCCCGAGCGCCCGCTGAACACTGAAGCTTTCTTT. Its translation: CASRPERPLNTEAFF.

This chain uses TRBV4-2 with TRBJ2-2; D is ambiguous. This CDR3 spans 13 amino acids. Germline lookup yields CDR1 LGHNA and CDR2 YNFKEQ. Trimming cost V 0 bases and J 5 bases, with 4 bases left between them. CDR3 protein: CASSQDGTGELFF. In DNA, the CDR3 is TGTGCCAGCAGCCAAGACGGGACCGGGGAGCTGTTTTTT.

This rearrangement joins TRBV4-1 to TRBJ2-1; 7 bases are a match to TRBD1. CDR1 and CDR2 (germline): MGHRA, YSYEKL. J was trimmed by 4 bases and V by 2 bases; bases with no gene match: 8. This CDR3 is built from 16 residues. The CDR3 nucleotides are TGCGCCAGCAGCCAACCCCTGACAGGGACGTACAATGAGCAGTTCTTC. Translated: CASSQPLTGTYNEQFF.

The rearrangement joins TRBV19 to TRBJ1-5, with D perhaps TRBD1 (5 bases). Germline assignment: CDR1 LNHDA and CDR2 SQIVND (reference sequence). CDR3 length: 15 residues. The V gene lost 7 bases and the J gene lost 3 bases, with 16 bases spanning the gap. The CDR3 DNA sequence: TGTGCCAGTATACCCTCAGGGAGGTTCAATCAGCCCCAGCATTTT. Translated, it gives CASIPSGRFNQPQHF.

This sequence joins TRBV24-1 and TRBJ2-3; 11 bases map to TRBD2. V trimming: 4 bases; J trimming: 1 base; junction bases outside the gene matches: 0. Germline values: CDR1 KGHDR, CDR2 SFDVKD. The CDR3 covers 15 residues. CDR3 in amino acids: CATSETSGGTDTQYF. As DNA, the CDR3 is TGTGCCACCAGTGAGACTAGCGGGGGCACAGATACGCAGTATTTT.

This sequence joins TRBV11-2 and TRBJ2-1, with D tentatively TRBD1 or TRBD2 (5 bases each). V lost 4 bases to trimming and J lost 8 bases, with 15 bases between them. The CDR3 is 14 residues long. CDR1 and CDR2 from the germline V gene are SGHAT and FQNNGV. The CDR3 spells CASSSPRGRHEQFF. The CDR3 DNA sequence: TGTGCCAGCAGCTCCCCGAGGGGCCGTCATGAGCAGTTCTTC.

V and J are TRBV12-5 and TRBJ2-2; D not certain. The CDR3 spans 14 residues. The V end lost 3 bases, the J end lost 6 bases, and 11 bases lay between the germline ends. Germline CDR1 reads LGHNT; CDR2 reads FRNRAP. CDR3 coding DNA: TGTGCTAGTGGTTTTTGGAAGGGCCCCGGGGAGCTGTTTTTT. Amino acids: CASGFWKGPGELFF.

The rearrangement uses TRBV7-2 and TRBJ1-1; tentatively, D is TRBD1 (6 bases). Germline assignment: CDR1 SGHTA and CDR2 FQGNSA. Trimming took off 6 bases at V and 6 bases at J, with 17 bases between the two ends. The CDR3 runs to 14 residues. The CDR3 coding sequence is TGTGCCAGCAGTGCCAGGGGTGGTCTCCCTGAAGCTTTCTTT. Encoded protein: CASSARGGLPEAFF.

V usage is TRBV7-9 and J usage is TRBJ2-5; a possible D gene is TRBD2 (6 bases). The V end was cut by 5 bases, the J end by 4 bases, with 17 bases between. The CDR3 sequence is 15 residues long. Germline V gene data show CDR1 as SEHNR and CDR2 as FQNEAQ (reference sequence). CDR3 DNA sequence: TGTGCCAGCAGCCCCCCCCTTGGGCGGGGAGAGACCCAGTACTTC. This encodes CASSPPLGRGETQYF.

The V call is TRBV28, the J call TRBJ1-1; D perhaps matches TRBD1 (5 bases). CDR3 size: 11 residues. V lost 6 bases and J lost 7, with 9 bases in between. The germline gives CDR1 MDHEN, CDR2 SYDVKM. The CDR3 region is CASRDSVEAFF. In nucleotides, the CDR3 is TGTGCCAGCAGAGACAGTGTTGAAGCTTTCTTT.

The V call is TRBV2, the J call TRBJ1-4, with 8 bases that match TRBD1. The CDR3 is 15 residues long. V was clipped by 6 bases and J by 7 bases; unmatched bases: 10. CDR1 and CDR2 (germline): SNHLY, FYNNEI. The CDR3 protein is CASRARTGIGEKLFF. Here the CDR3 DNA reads TGTGCCAGCAGGGCAAGGACAGGGATTGGTGAAAAACTGTTTTTT.

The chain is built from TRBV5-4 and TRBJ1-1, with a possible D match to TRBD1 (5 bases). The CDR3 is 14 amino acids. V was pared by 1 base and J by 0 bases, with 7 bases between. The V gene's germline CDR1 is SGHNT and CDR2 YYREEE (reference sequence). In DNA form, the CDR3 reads TGTGCCAGCAGCTTGAAAGGGGTGAACACTGAAGCTTTCTTT. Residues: CASSLKGVNTEAFF.

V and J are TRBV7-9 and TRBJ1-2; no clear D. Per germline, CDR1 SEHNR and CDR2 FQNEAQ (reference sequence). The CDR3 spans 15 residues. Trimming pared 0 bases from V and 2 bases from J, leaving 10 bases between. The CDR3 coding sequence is TGTGCCAGCAGCTTAGCGGACGGGTTCAACTATGGCTACACCTTC. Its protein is CASSLADGFNYGYTF. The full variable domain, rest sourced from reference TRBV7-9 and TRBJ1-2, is DTGVSQNPRHKITKRGQNVTFRCDPISEHNRLYWYRQTLGQGPEFLTYFQNEAQLEKSRLLSDRFSAERPKGSFSTLEIQRTEQGDSAMYLCASSLADGFNYGYTFGSGTRLTVV.

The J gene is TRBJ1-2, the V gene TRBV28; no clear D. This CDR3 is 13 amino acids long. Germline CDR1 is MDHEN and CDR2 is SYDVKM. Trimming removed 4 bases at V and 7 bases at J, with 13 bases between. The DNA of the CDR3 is TGTGCCAGCAGTTGGACGGGAGTGGGTGGCTACACCTTC. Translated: CASSWTGVGGYTF.

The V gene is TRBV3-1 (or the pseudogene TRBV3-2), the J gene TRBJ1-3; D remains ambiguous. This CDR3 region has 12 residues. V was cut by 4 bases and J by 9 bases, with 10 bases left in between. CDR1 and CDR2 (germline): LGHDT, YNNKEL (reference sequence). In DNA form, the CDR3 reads TGTGCCAGCAGCCCTGCCGGCGGCACCATATATTTT. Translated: CASSPAGGTIYF.

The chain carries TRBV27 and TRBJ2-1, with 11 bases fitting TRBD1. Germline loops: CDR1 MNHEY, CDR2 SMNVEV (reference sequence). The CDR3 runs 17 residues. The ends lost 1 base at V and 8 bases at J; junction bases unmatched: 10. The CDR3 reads CASSLFLRTGGIDEQFF. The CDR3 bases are TGTGCCAGCAGTTTATTTCTGCGGACAGGGGGCATCGATGAGCAGTTCTTC.

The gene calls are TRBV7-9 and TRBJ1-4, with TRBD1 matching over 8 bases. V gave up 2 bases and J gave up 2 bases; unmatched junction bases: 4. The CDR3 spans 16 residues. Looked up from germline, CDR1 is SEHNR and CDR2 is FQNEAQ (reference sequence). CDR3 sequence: CASSLRRGLTNEKLFF. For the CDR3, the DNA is TGTGCCAGCAGCTTACGCAGGGGGCTGACTAATGAAAAACTGTTTTTT.

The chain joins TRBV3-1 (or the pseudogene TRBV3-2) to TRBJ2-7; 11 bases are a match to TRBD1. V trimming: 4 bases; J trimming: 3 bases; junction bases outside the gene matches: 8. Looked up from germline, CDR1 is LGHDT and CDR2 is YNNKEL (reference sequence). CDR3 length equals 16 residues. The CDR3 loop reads CASSRWGGTGGYEQYF. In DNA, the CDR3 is TGTGCCAGCAGCCGGTGGGGCGGGACAGGGGGCTACGAGCAGTACTTC.

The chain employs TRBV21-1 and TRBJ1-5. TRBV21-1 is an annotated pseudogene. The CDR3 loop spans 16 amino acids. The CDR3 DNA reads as TGTGCCAGCAGCAAAAGTAGCGGTGGTGGGAATCAGCCCCAGCATTTT. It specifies CASSKSSGGGNQPQHF.

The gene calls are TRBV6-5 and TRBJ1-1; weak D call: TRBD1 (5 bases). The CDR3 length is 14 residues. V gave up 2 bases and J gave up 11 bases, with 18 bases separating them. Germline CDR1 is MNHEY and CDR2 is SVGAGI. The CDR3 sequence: CASSYMAVGRGAFF. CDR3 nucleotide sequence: TGTGCCAGCAGTTACATGGCAGTGGGACGGGGTGCTTTCTTT.

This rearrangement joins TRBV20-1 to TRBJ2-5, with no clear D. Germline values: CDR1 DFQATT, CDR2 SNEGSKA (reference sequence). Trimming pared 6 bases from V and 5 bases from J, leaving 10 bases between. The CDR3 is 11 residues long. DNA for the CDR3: TGCAGTGCGCGACCGTTGGAGACCCAGTACTTC. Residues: CSARPLETQYF.